This TCR beta chain was retrieved from a study of CD8+CD57+ T cells in acquired aplastic anemia. Study-wide results and caveats: Patients did not significantly differ from controls in CD8+ Simpson's diversity.

CDR1 and CDR2 (germline): LNHNV, YYDKDF (reference sequence). V was trimmed by 1 base and J by 5 bases, leaving 21 bases between them. The CDR3 is 17 amino acids. This clonotype was recorded many times. What it binds is unknown. CD8+CD57+ cell expansion had been shown by flow cytometry in patients chosen for sequencing. Profiling of TCR beta VDJ combinations and CDR3 sequences used genomic DNA as template. Using its own MiXCR run on the reads, TCRdb lists one record per CDR3 protein. The sample yields around 200,000 distinct CDR3 sequences, less than 60% seen once. The sequenced sample was sorted CD4+, CD8+, or CD8+CD57+ T cells (not recorded which) from PBMCs. V and J are TRBV15 and TRBJ2-7, with D maybe TRBD1 (6 bases). The sequence was obtained from a human donor with aplastic anemia. The CDR3 DNA follows: TGTGCCACCAGCAGAGTGCTATCTCGGACAGTTAGCCACGAGCAGTACTTC. Translated, it gives CATSRVLSRTVSHEQYF.